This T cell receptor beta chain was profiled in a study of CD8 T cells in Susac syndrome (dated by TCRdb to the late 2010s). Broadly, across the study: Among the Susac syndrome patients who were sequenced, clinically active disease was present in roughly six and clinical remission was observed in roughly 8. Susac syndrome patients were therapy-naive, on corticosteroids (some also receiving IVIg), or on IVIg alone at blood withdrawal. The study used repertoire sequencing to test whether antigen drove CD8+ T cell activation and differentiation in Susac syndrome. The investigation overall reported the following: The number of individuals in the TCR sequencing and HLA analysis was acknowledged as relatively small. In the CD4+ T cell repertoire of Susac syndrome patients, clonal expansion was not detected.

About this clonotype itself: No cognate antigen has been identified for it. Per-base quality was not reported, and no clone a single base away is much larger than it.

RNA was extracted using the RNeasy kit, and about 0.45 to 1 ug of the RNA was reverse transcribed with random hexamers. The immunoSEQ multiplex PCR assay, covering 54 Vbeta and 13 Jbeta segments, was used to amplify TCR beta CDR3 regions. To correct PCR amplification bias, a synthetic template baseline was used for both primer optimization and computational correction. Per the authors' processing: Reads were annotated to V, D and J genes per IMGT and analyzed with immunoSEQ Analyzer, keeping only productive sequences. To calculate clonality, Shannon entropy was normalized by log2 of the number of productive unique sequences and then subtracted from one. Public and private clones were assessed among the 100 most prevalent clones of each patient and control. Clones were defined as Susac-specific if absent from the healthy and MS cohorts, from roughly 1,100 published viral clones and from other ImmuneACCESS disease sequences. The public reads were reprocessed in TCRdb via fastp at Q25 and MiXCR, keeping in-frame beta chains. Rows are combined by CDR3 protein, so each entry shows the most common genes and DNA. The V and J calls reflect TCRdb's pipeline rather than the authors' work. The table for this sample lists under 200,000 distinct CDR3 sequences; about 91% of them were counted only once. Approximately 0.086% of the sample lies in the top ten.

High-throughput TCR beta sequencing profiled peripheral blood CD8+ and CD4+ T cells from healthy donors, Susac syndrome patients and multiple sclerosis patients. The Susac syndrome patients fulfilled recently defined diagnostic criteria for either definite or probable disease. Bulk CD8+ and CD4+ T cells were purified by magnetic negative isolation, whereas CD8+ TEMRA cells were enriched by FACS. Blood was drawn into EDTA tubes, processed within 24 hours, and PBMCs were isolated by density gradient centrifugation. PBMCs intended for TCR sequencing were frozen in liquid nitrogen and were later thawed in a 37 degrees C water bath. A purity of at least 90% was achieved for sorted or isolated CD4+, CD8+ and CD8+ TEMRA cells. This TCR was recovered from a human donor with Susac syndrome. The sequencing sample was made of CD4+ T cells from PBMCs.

In nucleotides, the sequence is TGTGCCAGCAGCACCGGGACAGGGGAGAATAATGAGCAGTTCTTC. This is translated as CASSTGTGENNEQFF. The chain uses TRBV7-9 and TRBJ2-1; 10 nucleotides in the junction match TRBD1. Clipping removes 5 bases from V and 7 bases from J, with 8 as the unmatched junction base count. The CDR3 numbers 15 residues from cysteine through phenylalanine. CDR3 DNA is the only sequence kept; it has 45 bases, read in frame from the first base. According to the germline V gene (reference sequence), CDR1 reads SEHNR and CDR2 reads FQNEAQ. The full variable domain, with segments outside the CDR3 supplied by the reference TRBV7-9 and TRBJ2-1 proteins, appears as DTGVSQNPRHKITKRGQNVTFRCDPISEHNRLYWYRQTLGQGPEFLTYFQNEAQLEKSRLLSDRFSAERPKGSFSTLEIQRTEQGDSAMYLCASSTGTGENNEQFFGPGTRLTVL.